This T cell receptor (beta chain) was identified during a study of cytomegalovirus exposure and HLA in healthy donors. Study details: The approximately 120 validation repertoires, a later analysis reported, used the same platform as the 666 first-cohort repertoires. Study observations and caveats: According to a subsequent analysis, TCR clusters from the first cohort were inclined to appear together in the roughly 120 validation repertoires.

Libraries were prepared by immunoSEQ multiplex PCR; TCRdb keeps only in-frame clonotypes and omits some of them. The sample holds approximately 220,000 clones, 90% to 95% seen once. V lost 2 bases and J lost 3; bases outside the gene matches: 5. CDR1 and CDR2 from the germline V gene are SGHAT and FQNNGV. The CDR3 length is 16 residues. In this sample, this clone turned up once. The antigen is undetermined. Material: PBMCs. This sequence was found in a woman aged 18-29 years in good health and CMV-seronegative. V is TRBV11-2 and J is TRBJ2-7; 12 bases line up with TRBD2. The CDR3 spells CASSLLAGGTHYEQYF. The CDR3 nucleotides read TGTGCCAGCAGCTTACTAGCGGGAGGGACGCACTACGAGCAGTACTTC.